The T cell receptor beta chain under discussion was sequenced for a study of T cells in Graves' hyperthyroidism and ophthalmopathy. This clonotype was counted many times. The source of the PBMCs was approximately 9.5 ml of fresh peripheral blood. CDR1 SGDLS and CDR2 YYNGEE come from the germline V gene. The CDR3 extends over 13 amino acids. The germline V and J ends were trimmed by 0 bases and 6 bases, with 7 bases remaining between them. TCR beta CDR3 region amplification was performed from RNA transcripts. A first-round RT-PCR of the TCR CDR3 used the HTBI primer set. Using its own MiXCR run on the multiplex PCR reads, TCRdb lists one record per CDR3 protein. The sample records hundreds of thousands of distinct CDR3 sequences, 13% being singletons.

The sequence was obtained from a woman aged 18-29 years with Graves' hyperthyroidism. The chain employs TRBV9 and TRBJ1-5, with D uncertain. Sequencing was done on a sample of blood. The CDR3 DNA follows: TGTGCCAGCAGCGTAGACAAGTTTCAGCCCCAGCATTTT. This encodes CASSVDKFQPQHF.